The clone carrying this T cell receptor (beta chain) was seen just once. Both 60 Vbeta primers and 13 Jbeta primers went into the PCR. TCRdb's copy holds only in-frame clones and misses some; the assay was immunoSEQ multiplex PCR. Of about 81,000 clones listed, over 70% are singletons. This sample is drawn from a study of cytomegalovirus exposure and HLA in healthy donors. Losses at the gene ends were 3 bases for V and 5 bases for J; bases not matched to a gene: 6. This CDR3 contains 15 residues. Germline V CDR1 and CDR2: SGHTA, FQGTGA. The clonotype was recovered from a man aged 45-65 years in good health and CMV-seropositive. Sequenced material: PBMCs. The chain uses TRBV7-3 and TRBJ2-1; TRBD1 aligns across 8 bases. DNA of the CDR3: TGTGCCAGCAGCTTCCAGGGGGCGGCTGACAATGAGCAGTTCTTC. Residues: CASSFQGAADNEQFF.